The rows below give T cell receptor beta chains drawn from one sample of a study of blood T cells in healthy people across ages. TCRdb processed the 5' RACE reads anew with MiXCR; each CDR3 protein has one entry. Of 1.5 million to 2 million distinct CDR3 sequences in the sample, around 50% were seen once. Sequencing input: blood. The source of these receptors is a woman in her 40s in good health. The CDR3 runs from the conserved cysteine through the conserved F or W. A D gene is named only where the DNA matches it firmly. Clone size is shown for a subset of rows, as once, few, many or a class of expanded clone.

clone size: .; V gene: TRBV24-1; D gene: TRBD2; J gene: TRBJ2-1; CDR3 DNA: TGTGCCACCAGTGGTGAGACTAGCGGGGGGACATACAATGAGCAGTTCTTC; CDR3 protein: CATSGETSGGTYNEQFF
clone size: .; V gene: TRBV7-8; D gene: TRBD1; J gene: TRBJ2-1; CDR3 DNA: TGTGCCAGCAGCCCAGGGACAGGGGGCAAGGATGAGCAGTTCTTC; CDR3 protein: CASSPGTGGKDEQFF
clone size: .; V gene: TRBV6-1; D gene: .; J gene: TRBJ1-1; CDR3 DNA: TGTGCCAGCAGTGAACCCCACACCTCCATGAACACTGAAGCTTTCTTT; CDR3 protein: CASSEPHTSMNTEAFF
clone size: .; V gene: TRBV2; D gene: TRBD2; J gene: TRBJ2-7; CDR3 DNA: TGTGCCAGCAGTGAAGCTAGCGGGGGTTACGAGCAGTACTTC; CDR3 protein: CASSEASGGYEQYF
clone size: once; V gene: TRBV18; D gene: .; J gene: TRBJ2-3; CDR3 DNA: TGTCCCAGCTCACTTCCTACAGATACGCAGTATTTT; CDR3 protein: CPSSLPTDTQYF
clone size: .; V gene: TRBV15; D gene: .; J gene: TRBJ1-2; CDR3 DNA: TGTGCCACCAGCAGTCGTGACAGGAACTATGGCTACACCTTC; CDR3 protein: CATSSRDRNYGYTF
clone size: .; V gene: TRBV5-6; D gene: .; J gene: TRBJ2-2; CDR3 DNA: TGTGCCAGCAGTGGACGGACGAACACCGGGGAGCTGTTTTTT; CDR3 protein: CASSGRTNTGELFF
clone size: few; V gene: TRBV5-6; D gene: .; J gene: TRBJ1-4; CDR3 DNA: TGTGCCAGCAGCTTGAAGCAATGGACAGCAGTTAATGAAAAACTGTTTTTT; CDR3 protein: CASSLKQWTAVNEKLFF
clone size: many; V gene: TRBV20-1; D gene: .; J gene: TRBJ2-5; CDR3 DNA: TGCAGTGCCCCCCCCCACCAAGAGACCCAGTACTTC; CDR3 protein: CSAPPHQETQYF
clone size: few; V gene: TRBV7-2; D gene: TRBD2; J gene: TRBJ2-7; CDR3 DNA: TGTGCCAGCAACGCGCCCCGTTCTAGCGGGGGCTACGAGCAGTACTTC; CDR3 protein: CASNAPRSSGGYEQYF
clone size: .; V gene: TRBV28; D gene: TRBD1; J gene: TRBJ2-5; CDR3 DNA: TGTGCCAGCAGTACCTACCTCCGGGACAGCCACCAAGAGACCCAGTACTTC; CDR3 protein: CASSTYLRDSHQETQYF
clone size: .; V gene: TRBV20-1; D gene: .; J gene: TRBJ2-3; CDR3 DNA: TGCAGTCCTAAACGGAGAAGCACAGATACGCAGTATTTT; CDR3 protein: CSPKRRSTDTQYF
clone size: few; V gene: TRBV7-3; D gene: .; J gene: TRBJ1-6; CDR3 DNA: TGTGCCAGCAGCTTGACGGGGTTTTCACCCCTCCACTTT; CDR3 protein: CASSLTGFSPLHF
clone size: many; V gene: TRBV6-6; D gene: TRBD1; J gene: TRBJ2-1; CDR3 DNA: TGTGCCAGCAGTACCCCGACAGGGTGGAATGAGCAGTTCTTC; CDR3 protein: CASSTPTGWNEQFF
clone size: .; V gene: TRBV18; D gene: TRBD1; J gene: TRBJ2-1; CDR3 DNA: TGTGCCAGCTCACCGGAACAGGGGGCGAACAATGAGCAGTTCTTC; CDR3 protein: CASSPEQGANNEQFF
clone size: .; V gene: TRBV20-1; D gene: TRBD1; J gene: TRBJ1-2; CDR3 DNA: TGCAGTGCTAGAGATCAAGACAGGGAAGGCTATGGCTACACCTTC; CDR3 protein: CSARDQDREGYGYTF
clone size: .; V gene: TRBV20-1; D gene: .; J gene: TRBJ1-4; CDR3 DNA: TGCAGTGCTAGCAGGACCAGGGTCGAAAAACTGTTTTTT; CDR3 protein: CSASRTRVEKLFF
clone size: .; V gene: TRBV5-5; D gene: .; J gene: TRBJ2-7; CDR3 DNA: TGTGCCAGCACCCAGGGCAACTCCTACGAGCAGTACTTC; CDR3 protein: CASTQGNSYEQYF
clone size: .; V gene: TRBV9; D gene: .; J gene: TRBJ2-5; CDR3 DNA: TGTGCCAGCAGCGCGTCTAGCGTAAAGACCCAGTACTTC; CDR3 protein: CASSASSVKTQYF
clone size: .; V gene: TRBV7-7; D gene: .; J gene: TRBJ2-7; CDR3 DNA: TGTGCCCAAGGAAAGGAGGCTGGCGAGCAGTACTTC; CDR3 protein: CAQGKEAGEQYF
clone size: .; V gene: TRBV7-9; D gene: TRBD2; J gene: TRBJ2-3; CDR3 DNA: TGTGCCAGCAGCCGAGACCTCGGCGGGGGGTACGCAGATACGCAGTATTTT; CDR3 protein: CASSRDLGGGYADTQYF
clone size: .; V gene: TRBV10-3; D gene: .; J gene: TRBJ1-1; CDR3 DNA: TGTGCCATCATGCCGGGGGGGAGGAACACTGAAGCTTTCTTT; CDR3 protein: CAIMPGGRNTEAFF
clone size: few; V gene: TRBV6-2/TRBV6-3; D gene: .; J gene: TRBJ1-2; CDR3 DNA: TGTGCCAGCAGTGACTCGGCCCCACCTACCTACGGTGGCTACACCTTC; CDR3 protein: CASSDSAPPTYGGYTF
clone size: .; V gene: TRBV6-1; D gene: .; J gene: TRBJ2-1; CDR3 DNA: TGTGCCAGCAGTGAAGACTACAATGAGCAGTTCTTC; CDR3 protein: CASSEDYNEQFF
clone size: .; V gene: TRBV5-1; D gene: TRBD2; J gene: TRBJ2-7; CDR3 DNA: TGCGCCAGCAGCGTAGCGGGAGTGAGCTACGAGCAGTACTTC; CDR3 protein: CASSVAGVSYEQYF
clone size: many; V gene: TRBV7-9; D gene: TRBD1; J gene: TRBJ2-5; CDR3 DNA: TGTGCCAGCAGCTCAGACAGGGCTGGAGAGACCCAGTACTTC; CDR3 protein: CASSSDRAGETQYF
clone size: .; V gene: TRBV6-2/TRBV6-3; D gene: TRBD2; J gene: TRBJ2-1; CDR3 DNA: TGTGCCAGCTCCTCCAGCGGGGGGAAGAATGAGCAGTTCTTC; CDR3 protein: CASSSSGGKNEQFF
clone size: few; V gene: TRBV7-2; D gene: TRBD1; J gene: TRBJ2-7; CDR3 DNA: TGTGCCAGCAGTACTCGCCGGGACAGGGCGGTGTACGAGCAGTACTTC; CDR3 protein: CASSTRRDRAVYEQYF
clone size: .; V gene: TRBV4-1; D gene: TRBD2; J gene: TRBJ2-7; CDR3 DNA: TGCGCCAGCAGCCAGGCTAGCGGGAGGGACGGTACCTACGAGCAGTACTTC; CDR3 protein: CASSQASGRDGTYEQYF
clone size: .; V gene: TRBV2; D gene: .; J gene: TRBJ2-5; CDR3 DNA: TGTGCCAGCAGTGAAGGGGTCATTCCTCAAGAGACCCAGTACTTC; CDR3 protein: CASSEGVIPQETQYF
clone size: .; V gene: TRBV20-1; D gene: TRBD2; J gene: TRBJ2-4; CDR3 DNA: TGCAGTGCTAGTGTAGGACTAGCGGGGGGAAACATTCAGTACTTC; CDR3 protein: CSASVGLAGGNIQYF
clone size: .; V gene: TRBV12-3/TRBV12-4; D gene: .; J gene: TRBJ1-2; CDR3 DNA: TGTGCCAGCAGGCGTCTTTCGGGTCACTATGGCTACACCTTC; CDR3 protein: CASRRLSGHYGYTF
clone size: .; V gene: TRBV5-1; D gene: TRBD2; J gene: TRBJ2-3; CDR3 DNA: TGCGCCAGCAGCTTGACCCGGCTAGCGGGGGGGCATGTGAGCACAGATACGCAGTATTTT; CDR3 protein: CASSLTRLAGGHVSTDTQYF
clone size: .; V gene: TRBV7-2; D gene: .; J gene: TRBJ2-1; CDR3 DNA: TGTGCCAGCAGCTTGCGCAGATGGGGGAGTTACAATGAGCAGTTCTTC; CDR3 protein: CASSLRRWGSYNEQFF
clone size: few; V gene: TRBV20-1; D gene: .; J gene: TRBJ2-3; CDR3 DNA: TGCAGTGCTCCCCAAAACACAGATACGCAGTATTTT; CDR3 protein: CSAPQNTDTQYF
clone size: .; V gene: TRBV20-1; D gene: .; J gene: TRBJ1-1; CDR3 DNA: TGCAGTGCGGATGTCCAAGGAGTCACTGAAGCTTTCTTT; CDR3 protein: CSADVQGVTEAFF
clone size: few; V gene: TRBV7-3; D gene: TRBD1; J gene: TRBJ2-1; CDR3 DNA: TGTGCCAGCAGCCCCCTGGGGCAGGGGGCTGTCAATGAGCAGTTCTTC; CDR3 protein: CASSPLGQGAVNEQFF
clone size: few; V gene: TRBV4-3; D gene: .; J gene: TRBJ1-2; CDR3 DNA: TGCGCCAGCAGCCAAGATATGGGCACAGGGCTATATGGCTACACCTTC; CDR3 protein: CASSQDMGTGLYGYTF
clone size: .; V gene: TRBV24-1; D gene: .; J gene: TRBJ2-4; CDR3 DNA: TGTGCCACCAGTGCCAGTGGGGGTTCGGTGGCAGGAGGAGCCAAAAACATTCAGTACTTC; CDR3 protein: CATSASGGSVAGGAKNIQYF
clone size: many; V gene: TRBV29-1; D gene: .; J gene: TRBJ2-5; CDR3 DNA: TGCAGCGTTGGAGGTGAAGAGACCCAGTACTTC; CDR3 protein: CSVGGEETQYF
clone size: .; V gene: TRBV7-3; D gene: TRBD2; J gene: TRBJ2-3; CDR3 DNA: TGTGCCAGCAGCAACCTAGCGGGGGGGCGCGGGACAGATACGCAGTATTTT; CDR3 protein: CASSNLAGGRGTDTQYF
clone size: .; V gene: TRBV24-1; D gene: .; J gene: TRBJ2-2; CDR3 DNA: TGTGCCACCGGATATTCGGTACAAAACACCGGGGAGCTGTTTTTT; CDR3 protein: CATGYSVQNTGELFF
clone size: few; V gene: TRBV20-1; D gene: .; J gene: TRBJ2-5; CDR3 DNA: TGCAGTGCTAGAGAGTTTACCATCCAAGAGACCCAGTACTTC; CDR3 protein: CSAREFTIQETQYF
clone size: .; V gene: TRBV27; D gene: TRBD1; J gene: TRBJ1-2; CDR3 DNA: TGTGCCAGCAGTCTGGGGACAGACCACTATAACTATGGCTACACCTTC; CDR3 protein: CASSLGTDHYNYGYTF
clone size: .; V gene: TRBV7-2; D gene: .; J gene: TRBJ2-1; CDR3 DNA: TGTGCCAGCAGTCGACAGACAATGTCCTACAATGAGCAGTTCTTC; CDR3 protein: CASSRQTMSYNEQFF
clone size: .; V gene: TRBV20-1; D gene: TRBD2; J gene: TRBJ2-1; CDR3 DNA: TGCAGTGCTAGAGTGCTAGCGGGGGGGCCACGGAATGAGCAGTTCTTC; CDR3 protein: CSARVLAGGPRNEQFF
clone size: .; V gene: TRBV29-1; D gene: .; J gene: TRBJ2-1; CDR3 DNA: TGCAGCTACCTCCGGGTGGATGAGCAGTTCTTC; CDR3 protein: CSYLRVDEQFF
clone size: .; V gene: TRBV5-1; D gene: TRBD2; J gene: TRBJ2-1; CDR3 DNA: TGCGCCAGCAGCTTGGACGGGAGGGCGCGGTCCTACAATGAGCAGTTCTTC; CDR3 protein: CASSLDGRARSYNEQFF
clone size: .; V gene: TRBV10-3; D gene: TRBD1; J gene: TRBJ1-5; CDR3 DNA: TGTGTCATCAGTGAGAACAGGGGGCGCAATCAGCCCCAGCATTTT; CDR3 protein: CVISENRGRNQPQHF
clone size: .; V gene: TRBV7-2; D gene: TRBD2; J gene: TRBJ2-7; CDR3 DNA: TGTGCCAGCAGCCCCTGGGGGGGTGGGAACGAGCAGTACTTC; CDR3 protein: CASSPWGGGNEQYF
clone size: few; V gene: TRBV7-9; D gene: TRBD2; J gene: TRBJ2-5; CDR3 DNA: TGTGCCAGCAGCGTTACTAGCGGGGGATTCCAAGAGACCCAGTACTTC; CDR3 protein: CASSVTSGGFQETQYF
clone size: few; V gene: TRBV12-3/TRBV12-4; D gene: .; J gene: TRBJ2-3; CDR3 DNA: TGTGCCAGCAGTCGTAGACTCTCAGACAGAGATACGCAGTATTTT; CDR3 protein: CASSRRLSDRDTQYF
clone size: .; V gene: TRBV27; D gene: .; J gene: TRBJ1-2; CDR3 DNA: TGTGCCAGCAGTTGGAGCGGACTCACCCCTGGAGGCTACACCTTC; CDR3 protein: CASSWSGLTPGGYTF